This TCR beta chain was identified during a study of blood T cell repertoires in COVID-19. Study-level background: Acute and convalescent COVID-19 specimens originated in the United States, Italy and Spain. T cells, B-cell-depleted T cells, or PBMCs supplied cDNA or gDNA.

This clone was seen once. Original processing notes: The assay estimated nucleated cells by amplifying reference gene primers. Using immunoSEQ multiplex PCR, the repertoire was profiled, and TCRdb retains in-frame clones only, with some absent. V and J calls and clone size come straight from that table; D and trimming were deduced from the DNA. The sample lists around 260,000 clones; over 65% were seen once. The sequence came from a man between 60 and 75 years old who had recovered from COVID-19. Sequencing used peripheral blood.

The CDR3 loop is CASSLVISGVTGPSYEQYF. In DNA, the CDR3 is TGTGCCAGCAGCTTAGTTATTTCAGGGGTCACCGGACCTTCCTACGAGCAGTACTTC. The chain uses TRBV7-8 and TRBJ2-7; D might be TRBD1 (6 bases). Germline lookup yields CDR1 SGHVS and CDR2 FQNEAQ. V lost 1 base and J 1 base, leaving 23 bases between the germline ends. The CDR3 extends over 19 amino acids.